This passage covers 17 T cell receptor beta chains from one sample sequenced in a study of molecular identifiers for immune sequencing clone quantification. Each CDR3 protein gets one entry after TCRdb re-called the PCR reads with MiXCR. The sample lists under 800,000 distinct CDR3 sequences, roughly 25% occurring once. Source material: naive CD8+ T cells from blood, with Jurkat cell RNA spiked in. Subset described: FACS-sorted CD8+CD4-CCR7+CD45RA+ naive T cells. Receptors were obtained from a human donor in good health. Some libraries in this study had Jurkat cell RNA spiked in.

The chain has TRBV5-5 and TRBJ2-7; no firm D call. Germline assignment: CDR1 SGHKS and CDR2 YYEKEE (reference sequence). The CDR3 is 15 residues long. Trimming removed 0 bases at V and 2 bases at J, with 12 bases between. Here the CDR3 reads CASSLDSRIAYEQYF. DNA of the CDR3: TGTGCCAGCAGCTTGGACAGCAGGATCGCCTACGAGCAGTACTTC. Supplemented by reference TRBV5-5 and TRBJ2-7, the full variable domain reads DAGVTQSPTHLIKTRGQQVTLRCSPISGHKSVSWYQQVLGQGPQFIFQYYEKEERGRGNFPDRFSARQFPNYSSELNVNALLLGDSALYLCASSLDSRIAYEQYFGPGTRLTVT.

The V call is TRBV6-1, the J call TRBJ1-3; perhaps TRBD1 as D (5 bases). Deletions cut 4 bases from V and 2 bases from J, with 6 bases between. The CDR3 sequence is 13 residues long. In germline, CDR1 is MNHNS, CDR2 SASEGT. In DNA form, the CDR3 reads TGTGCCAGCAGTGGGGACGCTGGAAACACCATATATTTT. It is translated as CASSGDAGNTIYF.

This clonotype appeared many times. The V gene is TRBV29-1, the J gene TRBJ2-1; D possibly corresponds to TRBD1 (6 bases). Germline lookup yields CDR1 SQVTM and CDR2 ANQGSEA. V lost 0 bases and J lost 10, with 19 bases in between. CDR3 length: 15 residues. The CDR3 loop reads CSVEEGAGAPVEQFF. The CDR3 bases are TGCAGCGTTGAAGAAGGGGCAGGGGCCCCGGTAGAGCAGTTCTTC.

In its sample, this clonotype was seen many times. The chain combines TRBV14 with TRBJ2-3; 10 nucleotides match TRBD2. Trimming cost V 0 bases and J 6 bases; bases outside gene matches: 9. Germline values: CDR1 SGHDN, CDR2 FVKESK. CDR3 length: 17 amino acids. The CDR3 region has the DNA TGTGCCAGCAGCCAAGATCTTAGCGGGGGGCTTCTGGATACGCAGTATTTT. It specifies CASSQDLSGGLLDTQYF.

In this sample, this clonotype turned up many times. V and J are TRBV7-2 and TRBJ2-7, with D perhaps being TRBD1 or TRBD2 (6 bases each). The CDR3 sequence is 13 residues long. Germline V gene lookup returns CDR1 SGHTA and CDR2 FQGNSA. Between the trimmed V and J ends, which lost 3 bases and 7 bases, there was a span of 13 bases. The CDR3 sequence is CASSFGGAGEQYF. The CDR3 coding sequence is TGTGCCAGCAGCTTTGGGGGCGCGGGGGAGCAGTACTTC.

The chain couples TRBV20-1 to TRBJ2-3, with 9 positions matching TRBD2. Germline loops: CDR1 DFQATT, CDR2 SNEGSKA (reference sequence). V gave up 5 bases and J gave up 4 bases; unmatched junction bases: 22. This CDR3 region has 19 residues. CDR3 protein: CSAGVLGLAGIAPADTQYF. For the CDR3, the DNA is TGCAGTGCTGGAGTACTGGGGCTAGCGGGAATCGCCCCGGCAGATACGCAGTATTTT.

The table lists this clonotype with a few counts. The chain recombines TRBV7-9 with TRBJ1-1, with no clear D. Germline lookup yields CDR1 SEHNR and CDR2 FQNEAQ (reference sequence). The CDR3 extends over 15 amino acids. The ends were cut back, 4 bases at V and 1 base at J, with 13 bases in the middle. The CDR3 coding sequence is TGTGCCAGCAGCTACCCTATAGGAGCGAACACTGAAGCTTTCTTT. It encodes CASSYPIGANTEAFF.

Notes on this clonotype: This may be a read error: a much more frequent sequence differs by one nucleotide. This chain connects TRBV12-3 or TRBV12-4 to TRBJ1-5; TRBD1 matches at 8 bases. The CDR3 has 15 residues. J gave up 3 bases and V 6 bases, and 7 bases lay outside the gene matches. CDR3 residues: CASRDGQGSNQPQHF. The CDR3 DNA sequence: TGTGCCAGCAGGGACGGACAGGGCTCCAATCAGCCCCAGCATTTT.

Note on this clonotype: A much larger clone differs by one base, so this may be a read error. The V and J genes are TRBV29-1 and TRBJ2-1; D uncertain. V dropped 7 bases and J dropped 0 bases, with 13 bases sitting between them. Germline lookup yields CDR1 SQVTM and CDR2 ANQGSEA. The length of the CDR3 is 14 residues. The CDR3 spells CSARNSSSYNEQFF. Written as DNA, the CDR3 is TGCAGCGCCCGGAACTCGAGCTCCTACAATGAGCAGTTCTTC.

On this clonotype: A much larger clone lies one base from this, so it may be a read error. The V gene is TRBV5-1, the J gene TRBJ2-7; D gene ambiguous. Germline CDR1 reads SGHRS; CDR2 reads YFSETQ. CDR3 size: 15 residues. In DNA form, the CDR3 reads TGCGCCAGCAGCTTGGCCGGTAGGGCGATTGACGATCAGTACTTC. Its protein product is CASSLAGRAIDDQYF.

There are many counts of this clonotype. The genes are TRBV4-1 and TRBJ2-7, with a weak D call TRBD1 (5 bases). Germline-derived CDR1 and CDR2 are MGHRA and YSYEKL. The CDR3 is 13 amino acids. V lost 2 bases and J 7 bases, leaving 12 bases between the germline ends. The CDR3: CASSQLRTFEQYF. CDR3 coding DNA: TGCGCCAGCAGCCAACTCAGGACATTTGAGCAGTACTTC.

V is TRBV4-1 and J is TRBJ2-1; possibly TRBD1 for D (6 bases). Trimming cost V 0 bases and J 5 bases, with 14 bases left between them. CDR1 and CDR2 from the germline V gene are MGHRA and YSYEKL. The CDR3 extends over 16 amino acids. The CDR3 DNA is TGCGCCAGCAGCCAAGAAAGATCTGGGACACACAATGAGCAGTTCTTC. It specifies CASSQERSGTHNEQFF.

Ten or more counts support this clonotype. This chain links TRBV20-1 with TRBJ2-3; 9 bases agree with TRBD2. This CDR3 is built from 17 residues. CDR1 is DFQATT, CDR2 SNEGSKA, per germline (reference sequence). V lost 5 bases to trimming and J lost 2 bases; unmatched junction nucleotides: 14. The CDR3 sequence: CSADAGLAPSPTDTQYF. CDR3 DNA sequence: TGCAGTGCTGACGCTGGACTAGCGCCCTCCCCCACAGATACGCAGTATTTT.

A note on this clonotype: A read error may produce the germline difference seen at one junction end. V usage is TRBV10-3 and J usage is TRBJ2-7, with D possibly matching TRBD2 (6 bases). Germline V lookup: CDR1 ENHRY, CDR2 SYGVKD. The CDR3 has 15 residues. CDR3 bases: TGTGCCATCAGTGACGAAGGGAGTCGGGAGTACGAGCGGTACTTC. It codes for CAISDEGSREYERYF.

In its sample, this clonotype was seen a few times. The chain couples TRBV11-2 to TRBJ1-4, with D unresolved. Germline V gene lookup returns CDR1 SGHAT and CDR2 FQNNGV. The V and J ends lost 3 bases and 8 bases respectively, with 13 bases between them. The CDR3 runs to 14 residues. The CDR3 nucleotides are TGTGCCAGCAGCTTTGGACCCGGAGGAGAAAAACTGTTTTTT. This translates into CASSFGPGGEKLFF.

A few counts support this clonotype. The chain carries TRBV6-1 and TRBJ2-3, with TRBD1 matching over 7 bases. V lost 9 bases and J lost 2; bases outside the gene matches: 14. CDR1 MNHNS and CDR2 SASEGT come from the germline V gene. The CDR3 covers 16 residues. The CDR3 here is CASALWGQSLTDTQYF. The CDR3 nucleotides are TGTGCCAGTGCCCTTTGGGGACAGTCCCTCACAGATACGCAGTATTTT.

This clonotype was detected ten times or more. The chain uses TRBV7-9 and TRBJ2-1; 9 bases line up with TRBD2. In germline, CDR1 is SEHNR, CDR2 FQNEAQ (reference sequence). The CDR3 is made up of 19 amino acids. Unmatched junction bases numbered 10, after V lost 1 base and J lost 0 bases. The CDR3 DNA follows: TGTGCCAGCAGCTTAGGGGTTCGCGGGAGGGCTGACTCCTACAATGAGCAGTTCTTC. It codes for CASSLGVRGRADSYNEQFF.